The entry below describes one T cell receptor beta chain. Deletions cut 0 bases from V and 5 bases from J, with 9 bases between. Germline lookup yields CDR1 SGHRS and CDR2 YFSETQ. The CDR3 sequence is 14 residues long. Sequencing was performed with immunoSEQ multiplex PCR; in TCRdb, only in-frame clones are kept and a portion is missing. The sample lists 400,000 or so clones, about 89% occurring once. The data were taken from a study of blood T cell repertoires in COVID-19. Sequences were obtained from peripheral blood. This chain uses TRBV5-1 with TRBJ1-5; D remains unclear. The origin of this receptor is a woman aged 40 to 49 with COVID-19, enrolled during active disease. CDR3 nucleotides: TGCGCCAGCAGCTTGGATGGCCAGGATCAGCCCCAGCATTTT. The encoded protein is CASSLDGQDQPQHF.